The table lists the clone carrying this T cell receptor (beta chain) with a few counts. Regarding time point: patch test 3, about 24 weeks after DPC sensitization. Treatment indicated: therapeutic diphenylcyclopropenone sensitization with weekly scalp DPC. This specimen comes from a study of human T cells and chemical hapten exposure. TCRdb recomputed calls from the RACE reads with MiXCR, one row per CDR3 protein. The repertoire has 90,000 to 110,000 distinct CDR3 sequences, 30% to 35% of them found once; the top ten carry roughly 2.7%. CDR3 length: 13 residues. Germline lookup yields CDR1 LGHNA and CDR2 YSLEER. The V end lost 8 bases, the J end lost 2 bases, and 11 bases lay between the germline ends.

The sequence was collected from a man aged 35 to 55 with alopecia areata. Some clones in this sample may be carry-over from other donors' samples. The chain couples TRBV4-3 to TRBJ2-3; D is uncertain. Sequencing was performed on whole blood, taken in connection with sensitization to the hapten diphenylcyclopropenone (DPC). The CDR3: CASGTRYTDTQYF. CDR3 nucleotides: TGCGCCAGCGGCACCCGTTACACAGATACGCAGTATTTT.